The next 28 T cell receptor beta chains were all read from a single sample in a study of monozygotic twins with cystic fibrosis. Sequencing was performed with immunoSEQ multiplex PCR; in TCRdb, only in-frame clones are kept and a portion is missing. The repertoire holds around 10,000 clones, with 96% as singletons. Material: blood. Receptors were obtained from a boy younger than 18 with cystic fibrosis.

V and J are TRBV7-9 and TRBJ2-7; a weak D match, TRBD1 (6 bases). Between the trimmed V and J ends, which lost 5 bases and 4 bases, there was a span of 18 bases. Germline assignment: CDR1 SEHNR and CDR2 FQNEAQ (reference sequence). The CDR3 spans 15 residues. This CDR3 reads CASSGQQGIGYEQYF. The CDR3 DNA follows: TGTGCCAGCAGCGGGCAACAGGGAATCGGTTACGAGCAGTACTTC.

This clone was picked up one time. The rearrangement joins TRBV30 to TRBJ2-3; 7 nucleotides match TRBD2. Germline loops: CDR1 GTSNPN, CDR2 SVGIG (reference sequence). Trimming took 5 bases from V and 4 from J; bases not matched to a gene: 12. The CDR3 covers 15 residues. CDR3 bases: TGTGCCTGGCGCTGGGGGAGGGCTGCCGCAGATACGCAGTATTTT. Amino acid sequence: CAWRWGRAAADTQYF.

The chain combines TRBV2 with TRBJ2-7; D is possibly TRBD2 (5 bases). The length of the CDR3 is 12 residues. V was pared by 7 bases and J by 9 bases, with 16 bases between. CDR1 and CDR2 from the germline V gene are SNHLY and FYNNEI. CDR3 bases: TGTGCCAGCACCCGCATCGGGGAGCGGCAGTACTTC. Amino acid sequence: CASTRIGERQYF.

This chain uses TRBV6-4 with TRBJ2-3; 8 bases align to TRBD1. This CDR3 has 14 residues. The junction had 0 bases not matched to a gene; V was cut back by 4 bases and J by 0 bases. Looked up from germline, CDR1 is MRHNA and CDR2 is SNTAGT. CDR3 protein: CASSGDRSTDTQYF. In nucleotides, the CDR3 is TGTGCCAGCAGTGGGGACAGGAGCACAGATACGCAGTATTTT.

The CDR3 DNA is TGTGCCAGCAGCTCTCCAGGGGATGGCAATCAGCCCCAGCATTTT. Encoded protein: CASSSPGDGNQPQHF. The chain uses TRBV28 and TRBJ1-5, with TRBD1 as a possible D gene (6 bases). V shed 6 bases and J shed 2 bases, with 14 bases lying between them. CDR3 length equals 15 residues. CDR1 and CDR2 from the germline V gene are MDHEN and SYDVKM.

This chain uses TRBV18 with TRBJ1-6; 12 nucleotides agree with TRBD1. Germline trimming cut 5 bases from V and 7 bases from J; bases unmatched to any gene: 3. The CDR3 sequence is 15 residues long. Germline lookup yields CDR1 KGHSH and CDR2 LQKENI. The CDR3 is CASSLGTGGNSPLHF. The CDR3 DNA follows: TGTGCCAGCTCATTGGGGACAGGGGGCAATTCACCCCTCCACTTT.

The CDR3 here is CASSDSRRTLNTEAFF. Here the CDR3 DNA reads TGTGCCAGCAGTGATTCACGAAGGACCCTGAACACTGAAGCTTTCTTT. The chain links TRBV6-1 to TRBJ1-1; no reliable D call. V was trimmed by 3 bases and J by 0 bases, leaving 14 bases between them. This CDR3 is built from 16 residues. CDR1 and CDR2 (germline): MNHNS, SASEGT.

The chain recombines TRBV29-1 with TRBJ2-6; D unclear. This CDR3 spans 13 amino acids. CDR1 and CDR2 (germline): SQVTM, ANQGSEA. The V end was cut by 5 bases, the J end by 0 bases, with 5 bases between. This CDR3 is CSVSSSGANVLTF. The CDR3 coding sequence is TGCAGCGTTTCGAGCTCTGGGGCCAACGTCCTGACTTTC.

The chain couples TRBV11-2 to TRBJ2-2, with D tentatively TRBD1 or TRBD2 (5 bases each). The V gene's germline CDR1 is SGHAT and CDR2 FQNNGV. This CDR3 is 14 amino acids long. Trimming took off 1 base at V and 5 bases at J, with 8 bases between the two ends. This chain's CDR3 is CASSLGDVTGELFF. DNA for the CDR3: TGTGCCAGCAGCTTAGGGGACGTTACCGGGGAGCTGTTTTTT.

This clone was observed a single time. The rearrangement joins TRBV9 to TRBJ2-7; 12 positions agree with TRBD2. The CDR3 is 16 residues long. After removal of 0 bases from V and 3 bases from J, the junction contained 4 bases not matched to a gene. The germline V gene encodes CDR1 SGDLS and CDR2 YYNGEE. The DNA of the CDR3 is TGTGCCAGCAGCGTAGGTGGGACTAGCGGGTACTACGAGCAGTACTTC. Amino acids: CASSVGGTSGYYEQYF.

J is TRBJ2-5 and V is TRBV6-6; weak D call: TRBD2 (5 bases). The CDR3 totals 13 residues. Germline CDR1 MNHNY, CDR2 SVGAGI (reference sequence). Trimming shortened V by 6 bases and J by 1 base, and 9 bases separated the two germline ends. CDR3 in DNA: TGTGCCAGCAGCGAGCGGACCCAAGAGACCCAGTACTTC. Its translation: CASSERTQETQYF.

The rearrangement joins TRBV7-2 to TRBJ1-5; D is undetermined. The CDR3 is made up of 15 amino acids. The germline CDR1 and CDR2 sequences are SGHTA and FQGNSA. V lost 1 base to trimming and J lost 1 base, with 8 bases between them. The CDR3 loop is CASSLGLGSNQPQHF. As DNA, the CDR3 is TGTGCCAGCAGCTTAGGGTTGGGGAGCAATCAGCCCCAGCATTTT. The whole variable domain, remainder taken from reference TRBV7-2 and TRBJ1-5, is GAGVSQSPSNKVTEKGKDVELRCDPISGHTALYWYRQSLGQGLEFLIYFQGNSAPDKSGLPSDRFSAERTGGSVSTLTIQRTQQEDSAVYLCASSLGLGSNQPQHFGDGTRLSIL.

The V and J genes are TRBV25-1 and TRBJ1-1; D remains ambiguous. The CDR3 extends over 15 amino acids. V lost 3 bases to trimming and J lost 2 bases, with 13 bases between them. The germline gives CDR1 MGHDK, CDR2 SYGVNS. The CDR3 reads CASSERKGVNTEAFF. CDR3 nucleotide sequence: TGTGCCAGCAGTGAGAGAAAGGGAGTTAACACTGAAGCTTTCTTT.

CDR3 residues: CASSTQGNTEAFF. In nucleotides, the CDR3 is TGTGCCAGCAGCACTCAGGGTAACACTGAAGCTTTCTTT. The chain joins TRBV9 to TRBJ1-1, with D tentatively TRBD1 (5 bases). V lost 4 bases, J lost 2 bases, and 9 bases lay in between. The germline gives CDR1 SGDLS, CDR2 YYNGEE. This CDR3 is built from 13 residues. Together with reference TRBV9 and TRBJ1-1, the CDR3 gives the full variable domain: DSGVTQTPKHLITATGQRVTLRCSPRSGDLSVYWYQQSLDQGLQFLIQYYNGEERAKGNILERFSAQQFPDLHSELNLSSLELGDSALYFCASSTQGNTEAFFGQGTRLTVV.

The sample holds one count of this clone. The chain uses TRBV19 and TRBJ1-2; D unresolved. Trimming removed 3 bases from V and 13 bases from J, with 15 bases in between. CDR1 LNHDA and CDR2 SQIVND come from the germline V gene (reference sequence). The CDR3 totals 12 residues. The CDR3 region is CASSIGHIVTTF. The CDR3 bases are TGTGCCAGTAGTATCGGTCATATTGTTACCACCTTC.

This clone was detected once. The chain carries TRBV28 and TRBJ1-5, with D unclear. This CDR3 has 15 residues. CDR1 is MDHEN and CDR2 is SYDVKM in the germline V gene. V was trimmed by 6 bases and J by 4 bases, leaving 16 bases between them. The CDR3 loop is CASRSRVLRNQPQHF. CDR3 nucleotide sequence: TGTGCCAGCAGATCCCGGGTGTTAAGAAATCAGCCCCAGCATTTT.

This clone has a single count. The chain uses TRBV4-1 and TRBJ2-4; TRBD2 matches at 13 bases. In germline, CDR1 is MGHRA, CDR2 YSYEKL. The V and J ends lost 4 bases and 9 bases, in that order; junction bases with no gene match: 12. The CDR3 covers 17 residues. CDR3 protein: CASSRDPGTSGVGIQYF. The CDR3 DNA follows: TGCGCCAGCAGCCGAGACCCCGGGACTAGCGGGGTCGGCATTCAGTACTTC.

In its sample, this clone was seen a few times. The rearrangement joins TRBV19 to TRBJ1-2; the match to TRBD1 covers 7 bases. J was trimmed by 2 bases and V by 6 bases; bases with no gene match: 3. CDR1 and CDR2 from the germline V gene are LNHDA and SQIVND (reference sequence). This CDR3 is 13 amino acids long. This CDR3 is CASSSTGNYGYTF. The CDR3 DNA is TGTGCCAGTAGCTCGACAGGGAACTATGGCTACACCTTC.

This chain joins TRBV27 and TRBJ2-1; D is unresolved. The germline V and J ends were trimmed by 7 bases and 4 bases, with 11 bases remaining between them. The CDR3 sequence is 13 residues long. Germline CDR1 MNHEY, CDR2 SMNVEV (reference sequence). The CDR3 sequence: CASNDRVYNEQFF. Here the CDR3 DNA reads TGTGCCAGCAATGATCGGGTGTACAATGAGCAGTTCTTC.

V usage is TRBV10-3 and J usage is TRBJ2-1, with 9 bases lining up with TRBD2. Germline CDR1 is ENHRY and CDR2 is SYGVKD. The ends lost 3 bases at V and 3 bases at J; junction bases unmatched: 3. This CDR3 has 15 amino acids. Here the CDR3 reads CAISDVTSGYNEQFF. The CDR3 nucleotides read TGTGCCATCAGTGATGTGACTAGCGGCTACAATGAGCAGTTCTTC.

V usage is TRBV30 and J usage is TRBJ2-7; D is unclear. From germline, CDR1 is GTSNPN and CDR2 SVGIG (reference sequence). This CDR3 comprises 13 residues. V was trimmed by 1 base and J by 1 base, leaving 8 bases between them. The CDR3 region is CAWSADFSYEQYF. The CDR3, as DNA: TGTGCCTGGAGTGCAGACTTTTCCTACGAGCAGTACTTC.

The chain combines TRBV19 with TRBJ2-7, with unresolved D. This CDR3 spans 15 amino acids. Germline CDR1 reads LNHDA; CDR2 reads SQIVND (reference sequence). V lost 4 bases to trimming and J lost 2 bases, with 15 bases between them. This CDR3 reads CASSTQTHLPYEQYF. The DNA of the CDR3 is TGTGCCAGTAGTACCCAGACTCACCTTCCCTACGAGCAGTACTTC.

This chain connects TRBV2 to TRBJ1-6, with a possible D match to TRBD1 (5 bases). The CDR3 contains 15 residues. Trimming took off 4 bases at V and 10 bases at J, with 17 bases between the two ends. The germline gives CDR1 SNHLY, CDR2 FYNNEI. The DNA for the CDR3 is TGTGCCAGCAGTGGGGTGGCATTAGGGGCGTCACCCCTCCACTTT. It specifies CASSGVALGASPLHF.

This chain uses TRBV7-8 with TRBJ2-7, with 7 bases identical to TRBD2. CDR1 SGHVS and CDR2 FQNEAQ come from the germline V gene. The CDR3 is 13 residues long. Germline trimming cut 5 bases from V and 3 bases from J; bases unmatched to any gene: 4. CDR3 sequence: CASSKAGLYEQYF. The CDR3 DNA reads TGTGCCAGCAGCAAAGCGGGACTCTACGAGCAGTACTTC.

The chain is built from TRBV5-1 and TRBJ1-1; 7 bases fit TRBD1. CDR3 length equals 15 residues. Germline V gene data show CDR1 as SGHRS and CDR2 as YFSETQ. The ends lost 0 bases at V and 8 bases at J; junction bases unmatched: 10. CDR3 amino acids: CASSLAFGQAGEAFF. In nucleotides, the CDR3 is TGCGCCAGCAGCTTGGCCTTCGGACAGGCCGGCGAAGCTTTCTTT.

This clone has just one count. The chain links TRBV11-2 to TRBJ1-3, with TRBD1 identical over 11 bases. Germline V gives CDR1 SGHAT, CDR2 FQNNGV. This CDR3 contains 16 residues. V gave up 4 bases and J gave up 8 bases; unmatched junction bases: 10. CDR3 region: CASSSDRDRGLYTIYF. CDR3 DNA: TGTGCCAGCAGCTCGGACCGGGACAGGGGGTTATACACCATATATTTT.

The V call is TRBV4-1, the J call TRBJ2-7; 11 nucleotides match TRBD1. Germline CDR1 and CDR2: MGHRA and YSYEKL. This CDR3 spans 18 amino acids. The J segment lost 4 bases and the V segment lost 2 bases, leaving 13 bases of the junction unmatched. The CDR3 DNA sequence: TGCGCCAGCAGCCAATCCTATAGGAGGACAGGGGGCGCGTACGAGCAGTACTTC. Translating gives CASSQSYRRTGGAYEQYF.

This chain uses TRBV30 with TRBJ1-3; D gene uncertain. The V gene's germline CDR1 is GTSNPN and CDR2 SVGIG (reference sequence). CDR3 size: 16 residues. V was trimmed by 1 base and J by 6 bases, leaving 19 bases between them. CDR3 nucleotide sequence: TGTGCCTGGAGTGCCTCCCATCTTGGCAAGCAAAACACCATATATTTT. Amino acids: CAWSASHLGKQNTIYF.